This T cell receptor (beta chain) was documented in a study of blood T cell repertoires in COVID-19. Across the study: Sites in the United States, Italy and Spain provided acute and convalescent COVID-19 samples.

This clone has just one count. The CDR3 length is 13 residues. V shed 6 bases and J shed 2 bases, with 11 bases lying between them. CDR1 is MDHEN, CDR2 SYDVKM, per germline. As handled by the study authors: Nucleated cell number was recorded as an estimate derived from reference gene primer amplification. Assay used: immunoSEQ multiplex PCR; TCRdb lists only in-frame clones, some missing. Clone size and V and J calls were adopted from that table, with D and trimming inferred from the DNA. Of about 180,000 clones listed, about 88% were seen once; the top ten hold roughly 2.9%. Input material: peripheral blood. V gene TRBV28 combines with J gene TRBJ2-7; maybe TRBD1 (6 bases). This receptor was identified in a young woman with active or convalescent COVID-19. In nucleotides, the CDR3 is TGTGCCAGCAGAACAGGGAACGCCTACGAGCAGTACTTC. It yields the protein CASRTGNAYEQYF.